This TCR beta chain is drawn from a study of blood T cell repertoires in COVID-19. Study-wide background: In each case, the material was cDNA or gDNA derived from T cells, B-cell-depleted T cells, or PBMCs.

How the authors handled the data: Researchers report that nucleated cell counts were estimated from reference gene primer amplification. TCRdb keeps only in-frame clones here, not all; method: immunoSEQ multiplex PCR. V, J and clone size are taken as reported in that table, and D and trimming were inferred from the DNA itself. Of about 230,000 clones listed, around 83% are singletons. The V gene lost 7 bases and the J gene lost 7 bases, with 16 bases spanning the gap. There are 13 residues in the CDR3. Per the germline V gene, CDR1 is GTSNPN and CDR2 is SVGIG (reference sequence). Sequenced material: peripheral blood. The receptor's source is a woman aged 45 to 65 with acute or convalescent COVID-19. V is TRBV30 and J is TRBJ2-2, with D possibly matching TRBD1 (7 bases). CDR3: CAYGQGGGGELFF. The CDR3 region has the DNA TGTGCCTACGGTCAGGGGGGAGGCGGGGAGCTGTTTTTT.